These 27 T cell receptor beta chains came from one sample sequenced in a study of OX40 agonist ivuxolimab in advanced cancers. Measured with immunoSEQ multiplex PCR; TCRdb has only the in-frame clones, and not every one. This sample has 60,000 to 75,000 clones, with around 82% found just once. The sequencing here drew on CD4+ or CD8+ T cells sorted from blood, taken in a trial of the OX40 agonist ivuxolimab. The receptors originated from an adult with an advanced solid tumor such as melanoma, head and neck, liver or kidney cancer.

This rearrangement joins TRBV10-3 to TRBJ2-1; 9 nucleotides agree with TRBD2. The CDR3 extends over 15 amino acids. V was clipped by 0 bases and J by 9 bases; unmatched bases: 6. Germline CDR1 is ENHRY and CDR2 is SYGVKD. DNA of the CDR3: TGTGCCATCAGTGAGTCTCCTAGCGGGATTCTTGAGCAGTTCTTC. This sequence encodes CAISESPSGILEQFF.

The chain combines TRBV21-1 with TRBJ1-4; TRBD1 is taken as the D call from the table, unchecked against the DNA. TRBV21-1 is described as a pseudogene. CDR3 length equals 15 residues. DNA of the CDR3: TGTGCCAGCAGCAATTTCCCCCCAGCTAATGAAAAACTGTTTTTT. This translates into CASSNFPPANEKLFF.

This clone was counted between two and nine times. The chain joins TRBV19 to TRBJ1-6, with D possibly being TRBD1 (5 bases). V was trimmed by 3 bases and J by 0 bases, leaving 6 bases between them. The CDR3 runs to 15 residues. Germline V CDR1 and CDR2: LNHDA, SQIVND (reference sequence). CDR3 sequence: CASSMDTSYNSPLHF. CDR3 bases: TGTGCCAGTAGTATGGACACCTCCTATAATTCACCCCTCCACTTT.

The chain joins TRBV5-1 to TRBJ1-1; the D gene is possibly TRBD1 (5 bases). Germline assignment: CDR1 SGHRS and CDR2 YFSETQ. V was cut by 4 bases and J by 7 bases, with 14 bases left in between. The length of the CDR3 is 13 residues. CDR3 amino acids: CASSGGDGLEAFF. CDR3 coding DNA: TGCGCCAGCAGCGGGGGGGACGGACTTGAAGCTTTCTTT.

About this clone: Lacking the conserved final phenylalanine or tryptophan, this CDR3 likely reflects a read error. The chain recombines TRBV18 with TRBJ1-6; D ambiguous. Per the germline V gene, CDR1 is KGHSH and CDR2 is LQKENI. The CDR3 runs 13 residues. The V and J ends lost 3 bases and 6 bases respectively, with 6 bases between them. The CDR3, as DNA: TGTGCCAGCTCACCCAATTTTAATTCACCCCTCCACCTT. Its protein is CASSPNFNSPLHL.

The chain links TRBV12-5 to TRBJ1-1; TRBD1 agrees at 10 bases. Germline V lookup: CDR1 LGHNT, CDR2 FRNRAP. Germline trimming cut 1 base from V and 4 bases from J; bases unmatched to any gene: 15. This CDR3 contains 19 residues. The CDR3 sequence: CASGLASGQGKVRPTEAFF. CDR3 bases: TGTGCTAGTGGTTTGGCATCGGGACAGGGGAAGGTAAGGCCCACTGAAGCTTTCTTT.

This clone was counted a few times. The chain joins TRBV9 to TRBJ2-7; TRBD1 agrees at 8 bases. Germline trimming cut 4 bases from V and 0 bases from J; bases unmatched to any gene: 6. Germline-derived CDR1 and CDR2 are SGDLS and YYNGEE. This CDR3 has 15 amino acids. Here the CDR3 DNA reads TGTGCCAGCAGCCCCAGGGACAGGAGCTCCTACGAGCAGTACTTC. Translation gives CASSPRDRSSYEQYF.

This clone was recorded once. The chain uses TRBV29-1 and TRBJ1-2; 10 positions agree with TRBD1. The trim removed 7 bases at V and 7 bases at J, leaving 6 bases unmatched. The germline gives CDR1 SQVTM, CDR2 ANQGSEA. The CDR3 runs 12 residues. In DNA form, the CDR3 reads TGCAGCGCCCGACAGGGGGCGTCTGGCTACACCTTC. Protein sequence: CSARQGASGYTF.

With respect to this clone: At one end, the junction sequence differs from germline, possibly due to a read error. V and J are TRBV7-7 and TRBJ2-1; 10 nucleotides agree with TRBD2. The germline V gene encodes CDR1 SSHAT and CDR2 FNYEAQ (reference sequence). This CDR3 has 15 residues. CDR3 region: CASSHGLADYNEQFF. In DNA form, the CDR3 reads TGTGCTAGCAGCCACGGACTAGCGGATTACAATGAGCAGTTCTTC.

This clone was seen only once. Other DNA sequences in this sample translate to the same CDR3. The chain links TRBV7-2 to TRBJ2-3; D possibly corresponds to TRBD2 (6 bases). V lost 3 bases, J lost 3 bases, and 13 bases lay in between. Germline V CDR1 and CDR2: SGHTA, FQGNSA. This CDR3 is built from 15 residues. The CDR3 DNA reads as TGTGCCAGCAGCTTCGGGCGGGGTGGTACAGATACGCAGTATTTT. As protein: CASSFGRGGTDTQYF.

The table lists this clone with a few counts. This rearrangement joins TRBV19 to TRBJ2-7; D possibly corresponds to TRBD1 (5 bases). V lost 3 bases and J 5 bases, leaving 14 bases between the germline ends. Per the germline V gene, CDR1 is LNHDA and CDR2 is SQIVND (reference sequence). This CDR3 spans 14 amino acids. The CDR3 DNA reads TGTGCCAGTAGTATCGGAGCAGGGTTCCACGAGCAGTACTTC. Protein: CASSIGAGFHEQYF.

The chain carries TRBV2 and TRBJ2-7; weak D call: TRBD1 (6 bases). V lost 6 bases to trimming and J lost 5 bases, with 8 bases between them. Looked up from germline, CDR1 is SNHLY and CDR2 is FYNNEI. The CDR3 spans 11 residues. The CDR3 nucleotides are TGTGCCAGCAGACAGGGTAACGAGCAGTACTTC. Translating gives CASRQGNEQYF.

The chain employs TRBV19 and TRBJ1-1, with a weak D call TRBD1 (6 bases). The germline CDR1 and CDR2 sequences are LNHDA and SQIVND (reference sequence). The CDR3 runs 13 residues. V was pared by 8 bases and J by 1 base, with 11 bases between. This CDR3 reads CASSTGRNTEAFF. The CDR3 coding sequence is TGTGCCAGTTCTACAGGGAGGAACACTGAAGCTTTCTTT.

This chain connects TRBV1 to TRBJ1-2; TRBD1 was called by the table and not checked on the DNA. TRBV1 represents a pseudogene. The CDR3 runs 20 residues. Here the CDR3 reads CTSSQDWGPSALNANYDYTF. The CDR3 nucleotides read TGCACCAGCAGCCAAGATTGGGGGCCCTCGGCATTAAACGCTAACTATGACTACACCTTC.

The V call is TRBV4-3, the J call TRBJ2-7; 14 positions match TRBD2. The CDR3 runs to 16 residues. Per germline, CDR1 LGHNA and CDR2 YSLEER. Trimming cost V 2 bases and J 6 bases; bases outside gene matches: 6. The CDR3 spells CASSQRTSGRNGEQYF. The DNA of the CDR3 is TGCGCCAGCAGCCAACGGACTAGCGGGAGGAATGGCGAGCAGTACTTC.

This sequence joins TRBV28 and TRBJ2-3; D not resolved. The CDR3 is 12 amino acids. The germline V and J ends were trimmed by 10 bases and 4 bases, with 12 bases remaining between them. Germline loops: CDR1 MDHEN, CDR2 SYDVKM. In DNA form, the CDR3 reads TGTGCCATCAAAACTAAGCCAGATACGCAGTATTTT. Protein: CAIKTKPDTQYF.

V and J are TRBV6-5 and TRBJ2-1; a possible D gene is TRBD2 (5 bases). CDR3 size: 14 residues. Germline V gives CDR1 MNHEY, CDR2 SVGAGI. Trimming stripped 0 bases from V and 9 bases from J, with 12 bases between. The CDR3 bases are TGTGCCAGCAGTTACTCGAGGGTGCGCAGTGAGCAGTTCTTC. It encodes CASSYSRVRSEQFF.

This chain connects TRBV29-1 to TRBJ1-1; a weak D match, TRBD1 (5 bases). Per germline, CDR1 SQVTM and CDR2 ANQGSEA. The CDR3 length is 13 residues. V lost 6 bases and J 7 bases, leaving 18 bases between the germline ends. The CDR3 nucleotides read TGCAGCGTCCGCGTCCCGGGACTGTTTGAAGCTTTCTTT. Protein sequence: CSVRVPGLFEAFF.

The genes are TRBV29-1 and TRBJ2-5, with 8 positions matching TRBD2. Germline trimming cut 5 bases from V and 4 bases from J; bases unmatched to any gene: 12. This CDR3 has 15 amino acids. Germline CDR1 is SQVTM and CDR2 is ANQGSEA. The CDR3 sequence is CSVYGRRTSTETQYF. As DNA, the CDR3 is TGCAGCGTTTACGGACGGAGGACTAGCACAGAGACCCAGTACTTC.

This rearrangement joins TRBV4-2 to TRBJ2-7; D may be TRBD2 (6 bases). Trimming took 4 bases from V and 2 from J, leaving 12 bases between them. There are 14 residues in the CDR3. CDR1 is LGHNA, CDR2 YNFKEQ, per germline. CDR3 sequence: CASSLLGLTYEQYF. CDR3 bases: TGTGCCAGCAGCCTTTTGGGACTCACCTACGAGCAGTACTTC.

This chain connects TRBV5-6 to TRBJ2-4; D is perhaps TRBD1 (6 bases). V shed 1 base and J shed 0 bases, with 8 bases lying between them. The CDR3 extends over 15 amino acids. In germline, CDR1 is SGHDT, CDR2 YYEEEE. This CDR3 reads CASSLTGLAKNIQYF. The CDR3 coding sequence is TGTGCCAGCAGCTTGACAGGGCTAGCCAAAAACATTCAGTACTTC.

This chain connects TRBV7-3 to TRBJ2-7, with 8 positions matching TRBD2. The junction had 8 bases not matched to a gene; V was cut back by 3 bases and J by 7 bases. Germline CDR1 and CDR2: SGHTA and FQGTGA. The CDR3 contains 14 residues. This CDR3 is CASSLPASGPEQYF. For the CDR3, the DNA is TGTGCCAGCAGCTTGCCGGCTAGCGGGCCTGAGCAGTACTTC. Using reference TRBV7-3 and TRBJ2-7 for the parts outside the CDR3, the full variable domain is GAGVSQTPSNKVTEKGKYVELRCDPISGHTALYWYRQSLGQGPEFLIYFQGTGAADDSGLPNDRFFAVRPEGSVSTLKIQRTERGDSAVYLCASSLPASGPEQYFGPGTRLTVT.

This clone turned up a few times. The chain joins TRBV7-2 to TRBJ1-1; D is unclear. The CDR3 runs to 13 residues. With 1 base removed from V and 5 bases from J, the gap between germline ends came to 8 bases. Germline CDR1 and CDR2: SGHTA and FQGNSA. This CDR3 reads CASSLGGKTEAFF. DNA for the CDR3: TGTGCCAGCAGCTTAGGCGGGAAAACTGAAGCTTTCTTT.

The chain carries TRBV7-6 and TRBJ2-3; 14 bases are shared with TRBD2. Germline loops: CDR1 SGHVS, CDR2 FNYEAQ. This CDR3 is built from 16 residues. V dropped 6 bases and J dropped 6; count of bases not matched to a gene: 8. This CDR3 is CASRTGLAGAGDTQYF. In DNA, the CDR3 is TGTGCCAGCAGGACGGGACTAGCGGGGGCGGGGGATACGCAGTATTTT.

There are a few counts of this clone. The chain has TRBV5-1 and TRBJ1-1, with a tentative D call TRBD1 (5 bases). The V end was cut by 8 bases, the J end by 9 bases, with 14 bases between. The germline gives CDR1 SGHRS, CDR2 YFSETQ. The CDR3 totals 11 residues. The CDR3 is CASRDLDQAFF. The CDR3 DNA follows: TGCGCCAGTCGGGACTTGGACCAAGCTTTCTTT. Combining the CDR3 with reference TRBV5-1 and TRBJ1-1 gives the whole variable domain KAGVTQTPRYLIKTRGQQVTLSCSPISGHRSVSWYQQTPGQGLQFLFEYFSETQRNKGNFPGRFSGRQFSNSRSEMNVSTLELGDSALYLCASRDLDQAFFGQGTRLTVV.

This clone was detected once. The chain carries TRBV19 and TRBJ1-6, with TRBD1 matching over 7 bases. The CDR3 has 15 amino acids. J was trimmed by 9 bases and V by 4 bases; bases with no gene match: 9. CDR1 is LNHDA, CDR2 SQIVND, per germline (reference sequence). The CDR3 nucleotides read TGTGCCAGTAGTACGACAGGGCTGGGGAGTTCACCCCTCCACTTT. Translating gives CASSTTGLGSSPLHF.

The CDR3 protein is CATSRDRRLNTEAFF. CDR3 sequence (DNA): TGTGCCACCAGCAGAGATAGGCGGTTGAACACTGAAGCTTTCTTT. The rearrangement uses TRBV15 and TRBJ1-1; no firm D call. The CDR3 length is 15 residues. The V end was cut by 0 bases, the J end by 0 bases, with 8 bases between. CDR1 is LNHNV and CDR2 is YYDKDF in the germline V gene (reference sequence).